This T cell receptor beta chain was sequenced for a study of cytomegalovirus exposure and HLA in healthy donors. Findings and limits, study-wide: Later analysis placed DRB1 highest and HLA-C lowest in TCR association rates, which differed by HLA locus. Sequencing probably produced one cluster of sequence variants that were highly shared.

This PCR relied on a set of 60 Vbeta primers and 13 Jbeta primers. Some clones are missing from TCRdb's copy, which holds only in-frame ones; the method was immunoSEQ multiplex PCR. The profile covers 150,000 to 200,000 clones, with roughly 82% appearing a single time and over 1.2% taken by the ten largest. The V gene's germline CDR1 is MNHEY and CDR2 SMNVEV (reference sequence). The CDR3 loop spans 15 amino acids. Germline trimming cut 6 bases from V and 4 bases from J; bases unmatched to any gene: 7. On this clone itself: Its antigen is still unknown.

The rearrangement joins TRBV27 to TRBJ1-1, with 11 positions matching TRBD1. This TCR came from a girl aged 5 to 17 in good health and CMV-seropositive. Material: PBMCs. The CDR3, as DNA: TGTGCCAGCAGCAGGACAGGGGGCGATCTCACTGAAGCTTTCTTT. Translated: CASSRTGGDLTEAFF.